This T cell receptor beta chain was retrieved from a study of Graves' ophthalmopathy and Graves' hyperthyroidism. Trimming cost V 2 bases and J 4 bases, with 14 bases left between them. Germline values: CDR1 MGHRA, CDR2 YSYEKL. The CDR3 spans 15 residues. TCR beta CDR3 regions were amplified from RNA transcripts. The library came from an HTBI-primed first-round RT-PCR and a second-round multiplex PCR. TCRdb reprocessed the multiplex PCR reads via MiXCR and lists one record per CDR3 protein. The table records roughly 400,000 distinct CDR3 sequences, about 15% of them present only once. This clonotype was seen at least ten times.

This TCR came from an adult woman with stable Graves' hyperthyroidism. The sample consisted of peripheral blood. The chain is built from TRBV4-1 and TRBJ1-1, with no clear D. The CDR3 DNA sequence: TGCGCCAGCAGCCAACCCGACCGAACGGGCACTGAAGCTTTCTTT. Encoded protein: CASSQPDRTGTEAFF.